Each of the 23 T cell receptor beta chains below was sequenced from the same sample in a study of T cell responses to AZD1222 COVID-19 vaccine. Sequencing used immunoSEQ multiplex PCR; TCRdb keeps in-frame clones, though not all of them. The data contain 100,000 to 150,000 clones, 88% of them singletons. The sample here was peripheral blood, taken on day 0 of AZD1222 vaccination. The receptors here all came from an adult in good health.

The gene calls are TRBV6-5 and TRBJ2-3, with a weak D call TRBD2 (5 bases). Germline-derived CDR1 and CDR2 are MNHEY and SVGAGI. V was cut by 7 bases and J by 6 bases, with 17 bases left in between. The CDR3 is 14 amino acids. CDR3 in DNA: TGTGCCAGCAAAAGAGCCCCTGCGGGCGATACGCAGTATTTT. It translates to CASKRAPAGDTQYF.

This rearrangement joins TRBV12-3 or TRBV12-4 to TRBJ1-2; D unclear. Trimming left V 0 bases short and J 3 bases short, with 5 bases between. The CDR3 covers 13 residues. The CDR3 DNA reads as TGTGCCAGCAGTTTAGCGCGGGACTATGGCTACACCTTC. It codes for CASSLARDYGYTF.

The CDR3 sequence is CASSLFSSGGVTDTQYF. The CDR3 region has the DNA TGTGCCAGCAGCTTATTTTCTAGCGGGGGGGTCACAGATACGCAGTATTTT. The chain has TRBV7-3 and TRBJ2-3, with 12 bases matching TRBD2. Germline CDR1 and CDR2: SGHTA and FQGTGA. J gave up 2 bases and V 2 bases, and 5 bases lay outside the gene matches. The CDR3 sequence is 17 residues long.

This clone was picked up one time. The CDR3 reads CASSTGENSNQPQHF. The CDR3 nucleotides read TGTGCCAGCAGCACAGGGGAAAATAGCAATCAGCCCCAGCATTTT. The chain recombines TRBV14 with TRBJ1-5; 7 nucleotides match TRBD1. Per germline, CDR1 SGHDN and CDR2 FVKESK. J gave up 0 bases and V 5 bases, and 4 bases lay outside the gene matches. The CDR3 runs 15 residues.

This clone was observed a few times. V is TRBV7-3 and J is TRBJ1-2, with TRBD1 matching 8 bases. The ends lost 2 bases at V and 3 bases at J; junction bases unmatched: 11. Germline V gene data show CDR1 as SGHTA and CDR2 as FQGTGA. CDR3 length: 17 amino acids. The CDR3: CASSLSSDRAFYYGYTF. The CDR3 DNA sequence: TGTGCCAGCAGCTTATCCTCGGACAGGGCCTTTTACTATGGCTACACCTTC.

The CDR3 region has the DNA TGTGCCAGCAGCTTAGCGAGGGGGGTAAACACCGGGGAGCTGTTTTTT. This codes for CASSLARGVNTGELFF. The chain carries TRBV7-6 and TRBJ2-2; D is possibly TRBD1 or TRBD2 (6 bases each). The V gene lost 0 bases and the J gene lost 2 bases, with 10 bases spanning the gap. The germline CDR1 and CDR2 sequences are SGHVS and FNYEAQ. There are 16 residues in the CDR3.

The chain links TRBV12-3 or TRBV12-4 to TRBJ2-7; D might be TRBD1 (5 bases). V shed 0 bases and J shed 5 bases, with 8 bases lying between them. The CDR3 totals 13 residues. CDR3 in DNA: TGTGCCAGCAGTTTAGCCAGGGCGCACGAGCAGTACTTC. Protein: CASSLARAHEQYF.

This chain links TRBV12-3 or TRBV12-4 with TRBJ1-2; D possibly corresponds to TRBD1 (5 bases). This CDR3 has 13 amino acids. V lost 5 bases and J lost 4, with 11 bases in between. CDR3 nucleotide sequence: TGTGCCAGCAGTCACAGGAACTCCTATGGCTACACCTTC. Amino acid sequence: CASSHRNSYGYTF.

The CDR3 DNA is TGCGCCAGCAGCCTTTCTCGACTAGCGGGGGGCACAGATACGCAGTATTTT. Translated: CASSLSRLAGGTDTQYF. The rearrangement uses TRBV5-1 and TRBJ2-3; 12 bases map to TRBD2. Germline-derived CDR1 and CDR2 are SGHRS and YFSETQ. With 4 bases clipped from V and 1 base from J, the junction kept 7 bases outside the gene matches. The CDR3 loop spans 17 amino acids.

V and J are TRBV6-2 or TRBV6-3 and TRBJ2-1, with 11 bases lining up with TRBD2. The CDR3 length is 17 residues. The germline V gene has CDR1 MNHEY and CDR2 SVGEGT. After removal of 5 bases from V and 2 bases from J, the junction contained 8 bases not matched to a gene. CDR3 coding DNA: TGTGCCAGCAGTCGCCCCCCGACTAGCGGGACCTACAATGAGCAGTTCTTC. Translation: CASSRPPTSGTYNEQFF.

This CDR3 reads CASSSGQATTNEKLFF. In nucleotides, the CDR3 is TGCGCCAGCAGCTCTGGACAGGCGACAACTAATGAAAAACTGTTTTTT. This rearrangement joins TRBV5-1 to TRBJ1-4; 7 bases match TRBD1. With 3 bases clipped from V and 0 bases from J, the junction kept 5 bases outside the gene matches. CDR3 length: 16 residues. Germline V gene sequence: CDR1 SGHRS, CDR2 YFSETQ.

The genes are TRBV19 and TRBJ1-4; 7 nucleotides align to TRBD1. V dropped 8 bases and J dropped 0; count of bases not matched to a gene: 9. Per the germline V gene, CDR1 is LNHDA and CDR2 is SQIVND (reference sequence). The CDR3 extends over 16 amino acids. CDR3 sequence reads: CASEDRRGATNEKLFF. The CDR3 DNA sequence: TGTGCCAGTGAGGACAGGAGGGGGGCAACTAATGAAAAACTGTTTTTT.

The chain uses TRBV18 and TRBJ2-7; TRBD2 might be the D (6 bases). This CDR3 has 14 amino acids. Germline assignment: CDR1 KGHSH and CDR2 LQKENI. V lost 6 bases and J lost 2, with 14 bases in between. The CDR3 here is CASSSGGVPYEQYF. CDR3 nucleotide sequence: TGTGCCAGCTCCTCAGGAGGGGTTCCCTACGAGCAGTACTTC.

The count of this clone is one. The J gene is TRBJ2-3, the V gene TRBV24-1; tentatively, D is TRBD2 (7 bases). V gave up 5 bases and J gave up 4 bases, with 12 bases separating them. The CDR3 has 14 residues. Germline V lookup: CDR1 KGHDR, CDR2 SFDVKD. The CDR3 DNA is TGTGCCACCAGTGCGGGGGGCCCCCCAGATACGCAGTATTTT. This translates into CATSAGGPPDTQYF.

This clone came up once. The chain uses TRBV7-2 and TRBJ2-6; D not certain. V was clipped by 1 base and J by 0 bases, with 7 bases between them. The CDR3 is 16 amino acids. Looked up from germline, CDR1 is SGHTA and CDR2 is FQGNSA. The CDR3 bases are TGTGCCAGCAGCTTAGGTTCGGGCTCTGGGGCCAACGTCCTGACTTTC. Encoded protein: CASSLGSGSGANVLTF.

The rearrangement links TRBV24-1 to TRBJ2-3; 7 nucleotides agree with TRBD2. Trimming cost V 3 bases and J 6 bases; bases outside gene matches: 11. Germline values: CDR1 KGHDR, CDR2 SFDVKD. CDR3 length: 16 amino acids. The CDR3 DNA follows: TGTGCCACCAGTGATGACGGGAAGGGAGGGTCGGATACGCAGTATTTT. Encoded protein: CATSDDGKGGSDTQYF.

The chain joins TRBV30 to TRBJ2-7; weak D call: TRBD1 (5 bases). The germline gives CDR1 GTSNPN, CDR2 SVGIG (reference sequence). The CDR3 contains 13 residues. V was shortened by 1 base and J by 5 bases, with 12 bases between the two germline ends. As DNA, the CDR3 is TGTGCCTGGAGTGATAACTGGGGCGACGAGCAGTACTTC. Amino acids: CAWSDNWGDEQYF.

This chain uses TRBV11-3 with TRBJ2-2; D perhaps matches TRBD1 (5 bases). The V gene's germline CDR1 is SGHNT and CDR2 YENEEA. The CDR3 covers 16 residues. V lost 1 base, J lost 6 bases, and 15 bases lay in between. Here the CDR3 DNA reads TGTGCCAGCAGCTTAGGGAGCAGGGTGGTCGCCGGGGAGCTGTTTTTT. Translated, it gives CASSLGSRVVAGELFF. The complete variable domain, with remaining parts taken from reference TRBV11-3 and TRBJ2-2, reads EAGVVQSPRYKIIEKKQPVAFWCNPISGHNTLYWYLQNLGQGPELLIRYENEEAVDDSQLPKDRFSAERLKGVDSTLKIQPAELGDSAVYLCASSLGSRVVAGELFFGEGSRLTVL.

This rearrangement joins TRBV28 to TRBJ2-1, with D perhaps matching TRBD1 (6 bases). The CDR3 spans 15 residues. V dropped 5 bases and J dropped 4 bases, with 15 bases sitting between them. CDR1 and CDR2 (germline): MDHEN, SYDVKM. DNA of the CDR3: TGTGCCAGCAGTCGAGCGGACAGCTATTACAATGAGCAGTTCTTC. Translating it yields CASSRADSYYNEQFF.

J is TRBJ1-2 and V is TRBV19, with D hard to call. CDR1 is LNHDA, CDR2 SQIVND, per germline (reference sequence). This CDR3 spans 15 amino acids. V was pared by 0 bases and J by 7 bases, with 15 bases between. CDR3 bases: TGTGCCAGTAGTATAGAAGGCGCCCGGGCGGCTGGCTACACCTTC. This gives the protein CASSIEGARAAGYTF.

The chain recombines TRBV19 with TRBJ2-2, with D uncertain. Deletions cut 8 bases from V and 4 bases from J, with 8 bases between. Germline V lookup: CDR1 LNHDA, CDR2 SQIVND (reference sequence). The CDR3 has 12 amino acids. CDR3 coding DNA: TGTGCCAGTTGGCCGGGCACCGGGGAGCTGTTTTTT. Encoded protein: CASWPGTGELFF.

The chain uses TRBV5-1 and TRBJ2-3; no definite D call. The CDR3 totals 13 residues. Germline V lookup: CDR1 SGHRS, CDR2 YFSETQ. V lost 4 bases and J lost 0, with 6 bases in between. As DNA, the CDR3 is TGCGCCAGCAGCCAGGACAGCACAGATACGCAGTATTTT. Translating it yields CASSQDSTDTQYF.

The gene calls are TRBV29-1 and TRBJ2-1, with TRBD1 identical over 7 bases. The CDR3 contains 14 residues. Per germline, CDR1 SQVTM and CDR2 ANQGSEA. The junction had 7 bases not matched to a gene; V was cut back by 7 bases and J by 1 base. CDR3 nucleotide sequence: TGCAGCGAGTCCGGGACAGAGTCCTACAATGAGCAGTTCTTC. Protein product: CSESGTESYNEQFF.